The 24 T cell receptor beta chains given below trace back to one sample, sequenced in a study of vaccination effects on CD4 cells after COVID-19. ViraFEST assay sequencing came after antigen-specific CD4+ T cells were expanded with viral peptide pools. Upon completion of approximately ten days in culture, CD4+ T cells were isolated. Having tested negative for nucleocapsid antibodies, the vaccine recipients showed no prior SARS-CoV-2 infection. Sequencing used immunoSEQ multiplex PCR; TCRdb keeps in-frame clones, though not all of them. This table has over 55,000 clones, over 70% appearing once. Antigen specificity for these receptors is unknown. The sequencing used CD4+ T cells from PBMCs cultured with HCoV-OC43 spike peptides, collected before COVID-19 vaccination. Described subset: HCoV-OC43 spike overlapping peptide pool stimulation. The receptors shown here come from a human donor who received a COVID-19 vaccine.

The sample holds a few counts of this clone. The rearrangement uses TRBV18 and TRBJ2-1; 14 bases are a match to TRBD2. V lost 1 base and J lost 5; bases outside the gene matches: 4. The CDR3 covers 17 residues. Per germline, CDR1 KGHSH and CDR2 LQKENI. CDR3 loop: CASSPRLAGGPNNEQFF. DNA of the CDR3: TGTGCCAGCTCACCACGACTAGCGGGGGGGCCCAACAATGAGCAGTTCTTC.

This clone was recorded once. The rearrangement uses TRBV7-3 and TRBJ2-2, with a weak D call TRBD2 (5 bases). Per germline, CDR1 SGHTA and CDR2 FQGTGA. The germline V and J ends were trimmed by 5 bases and 0 bases, with 16 bases remaining between them. The CDR3 contains 17 residues. This CDR3 is CASSARTGFANTGELFF. For the CDR3, the DNA is TGTGCCAGCAGCGCCCGGACTGGGTTCGCGAACACCGGGGAGCTGTTTTTT.

This clone was seen only once. The sample has other DNA sequences that encode this CDR3 too. The chain has TRBV20-1 and TRBJ1-2; D is undetermined. Germline V gene lookup returns CDR1 DFQATT and CDR2 SNEGSKA (reference sequence). The V end lost 3 bases, the J end lost 4 bases, and 6 bases lay between the germline ends. The CDR3 totals 11 residues. CDR3 sequence: CSASPGYGYTF. The DNA for the CDR3 is TGCAGTGCTAGCCCGGGCTATGGCTACACCTTC.

V is TRBV30 and J is TRBJ1-3; D not resolved. The CDR3 extends over 14 amino acids. Germline V gene lookup returns CDR1 GTSNPN and CDR2 SVGIG (reference sequence). The V end lost 2 bases, the J end lost 0 bases, and 8 bases lay between the germline ends. CDR3 DNA: TGTGCCTGGAGTAGAGGCTACTCTGGAAACACCATATATTTT. It translates to CAWSRGYSGNTIYF.

This clone was detected once. The chain has TRBV5-6 and TRBJ2-5, with 11 bases lining up with TRBD2. This CDR3 region has 15 residues. Germline CDR1 and CDR2: SGHDT and YYEEEE. V was pared by 4 bases and J by 2 bases, with 4 bases of the junction left unmatched. The CDR3 loop reads CASSERTSGQETQYF. The DNA of the CDR3 is TGTGCCAGCAGCGAGAGGACTAGCGGGCAAGAGACCCAGTACTTC.

This clone was observed a single time. The rearrangement joins TRBV5-1 to TRBJ1-4, with D unresolved. The CDR3 covers 14 residues. V shed 3 bases and J shed 0 bases, with 6 bases lying between them. The germline V gene has CDR1 SGHRS and CDR2 YFSETQ. DNA of the CDR3: TGCGCCAGCAGCTCCGGGGCAACTAATGAAAAACTGTTTTTT. This translates into CASSSGATNEKLFF.

This clone occurred a few times. The CDR3 reads CASSIANPIWHHQPQHF. As DNA, the CDR3 is TGTGCCAGCAGCATTGCAAATCCCATTTGGCATCATCAGCCCCAGCATTTT. The V and J genes are TRBV3-1 (or the pseudogene TRBV3-2) and TRBJ1-5; D is ambiguous. The CDR3 runs 17 residues. From germline, CDR1 is LGHDT and CDR2 YNNKEL (reference sequence). V lost 5 bases and J 5 bases, leaving 22 bases between the germline ends.

V usage is TRBV19 and J usage is TRBJ2-3, with 11 bases lining up with TRBD1. V lost 5 bases, J lost 4 bases, and 5 bases stayed unmatched. The germline V gene has CDR1 LNHDA and CDR2 SQIVND (reference sequence). This CDR3 is 15 amino acids long. The CDR3 sequence: CASSQPGQGADTQYF. The CDR3 DNA follows: TGTGCCAGTAGTCAACCGGGACAGGGGGCAGATACGCAGTATTTT.

This clone showed up just once. The CDR3 protein is CASSEPPRYGYTF. CDR3 in DNA: TGTGCCAGCAGTGAACCGCCGCGCTATGGCTACACCTTC. The J gene is TRBJ1-2, the V gene TRBV6-1; D remains unclear. V was trimmed by 2 bases and J by 4 bases, leaving 8 bases between them. This CDR3 spans 13 amino acids. Germline CDR1 is MNHNS and CDR2 is SASEGT.

J is TRBJ2-5 and V is TRBV2; 7 nucleotides align to TRBD2. The germline V gene has CDR1 SNHLY and CDR2 FYNNEI. This CDR3 is built from 14 residues. V lost 7 bases, J lost 2 bases, and 7 bases stayed unmatched. The CDR3 DNA reads TGTGCCAGCAAGGCGGGGGAACTTCAAGAGACCCAGTACTTC. Protein: CASKAGELQETQYF.

V and J are TRBV6-2 or TRBV6-3 and TRBJ2-5, with TRBD2 as a possible D gene (7 bases). Trimming left V 5 bases short and J 6 bases short, with 28 bases between. Germline lookup yields CDR1 MNHEY and CDR2 SVGEGT. The CDR3 consists of 18 residues. The CDR3 DNA reads TGTGCCAGCAGTACTGACCTATTGGGGGGGCCCTCAACGAAGACCCAGTACTTC. It codes for CASSTDLLGGPSTKTQYF.

This chain connects TRBV24-1 to TRBJ1-2; TRBD1 matches 10 bases. The CDR3 length is 17 residues. The germline V gene encodes CDR1 KGHDR and CDR2 SFDVKD. V shed 7 bases and J 3 bases; nucleotides not matched to a gene: 13. DNA of the CDR3: TGTGCCACCAGCGGGTGGGGACAGGGGAAAGAGGACTATGGCTACACCTTC. This encodes CATSGWGQGKEDYGYTF.

The chain couples TRBV12-3 or TRBV12-4 to TRBJ2-3; no clear D. The CDR3 totals 13 residues. The germline V and J ends were trimmed by 5 bases and 6 bases, with 12 bases remaining between them. The CDR3 sequence: CASSEIAWDTQYF. DNA of the CDR3: TGTGCCAGCAGTGAGATTGCGTGGGATACGCAGTATTTT.

This chain joins TRBV18 and TRBJ1-3; 8 bases map to TRBD1. J gave up 4 bases and V 3 bases, and 5 bases lay outside the gene matches. The CDR3 sequence is 15 residues long. CDR1 and CDR2 from the germline V gene are KGHSH and LQKENI. CDR3 nucleotides: TGTGCCAGCTCACCTAACCGGGACAGGGGAAACACCATATATTTT. Protein product: CASSPNRDRGNTIYF.

This clone was seen a handful of times. The V and J genes are TRBV6-7 and TRBJ1-5, with 9 bases aligning to TRBD1. TRBV6-7 is designated an ORF whose function remains uncertain. There are 19 residues in the CDR3. With 6 bases clipped from V and 0 bases from J, the junction kept 15 bases outside the gene matches. The CDR3 protein is CASRTPERDRAYSNQPQHF. CDR3 DNA sequence: TGTGCCAGCAGGACCCCGGAAAGGGACAGGGCCTATAGCAATCAGCCCCAGCATTTT.

This clone has more than one count but fewer than ten. J is TRBJ1-2 and V is TRBV5-1, with TRBD1 matching over 7 bases. The CDR3 extends over 13 amino acids. The J segment lost 3 bases and the V segment lost 4 bases, leaving 3 bases of the junction unmatched. Germline CDR1 and CDR2: SGHRS and YFSETQ. The CDR3 reads CASSITGDYGYTF. In DNA, the CDR3 is TGCGCCAGCAGCATCACAGGGGACTATGGCTACACCTTC.

This chain joins TRBV7-9 and TRBJ1-4, with D perhaps matching TRBD1 (6 bases). Per the germline V gene, CDR1 is SEHNR and CDR2 is FQNEAQ (reference sequence). Trimming took 2 bases from V and 3 from J, leaving 16 bases between them. The CDR3 is 17 residues long. The DNA of the CDR3 is TGTGCCAGCAGCTTACCCAGGGGCTTTAATCCTAATGAAAAACTGTTTTTT. Translated, it gives CASSLPRGFNPNEKLFF. Full variable domain (outside the CDR3, taken from reference TRBV7-9 and TRBJ1-4): DTGVSQNPRHKITKRGQNVTFRCDPISEHNRLYWYRQTLGQGPEFLTYFQNEAQLEKSRLLSDRFSAERPKGSFSTLEIQRTEQGDSAMYLCASSLPRGFNPNEKLFFGSGTQLSVL.

The chain joins TRBV3-1 (or the pseudogene TRBV3-2) to TRBJ2-7, with 10 nucleotides matching TRBD1. The trim removed 4 bases at V and 6 bases at J, leaving 3 bases unmatched. The CDR3 runs 13 residues. Per the germline V gene, CDR1 is LGHDT and CDR2 is YNNKEL (reference sequence). For the CDR3, the DNA is TGTGCCAGCAGCCGAGGGGACAGGGGCGAGCAGTACGTC. As protein: CASSRGDRGEQYV.

This clone showed up just a few times. The rearrangement joins TRBV28 to TRBJ1-1; D is unresolved. V lost 5 bases and J 4 bases, leaving 17 bases between the germline ends. This CDR3 is built from 15 residues. Germline V CDR1 and CDR2: MDHEN, SYDVKM. CDR3 residues: CASSPRRVGFTEAFF. In DNA form, the CDR3 reads TGTGCCAGCAGTCCCCGAAGGGTGGGTTTCACTGAAGCTTTCTTT.

The V and J genes are TRBV5-1 and TRBJ2-5; tentatively, D is TRBD2 (6 bases). CDR1 is SGHRS and CDR2 is YFSETQ in the germline V gene. There are 16 residues in the CDR3. Trimming stripped 1 base from V and 2 bases from J, with 15 bases between. The CDR3 bases are TGCGCCAGCAGCTTGTCGGGGGTCTCCGGGCAAGAGACCCAGTACTTC. The encoded protein is CASSLSGVSGQETQYF.

The chain is built from TRBV6-2 or TRBV6-3 and TRBJ1-4; D remains ambiguous. Trimming took off 4 bases at V and 4 bases at J, with 7 bases between the two ends. CDR3 size: 13 residues. The germline V gene has CDR1 MNHEY and CDR2 SVGEGT. CDR3 amino acids: CASSSGYNEKLFF. CDR3 coding DNA: TGTGCCAGCAGTTCCGGCTATAATGAAAAACTGTTTTTT.

The chain recombines TRBV6-7 with TRBJ2-1; TRBD2 agrees at 9 bases. TRBV6-7 is known as an ORF, though its function is uncertain. Germline trimming cut 2 bases from V and 5 bases from J; bases unmatched to any gene: 4. This CDR3 spans 15 amino acids. The CDR3 reads CASSYRAGGNNEQFF. In nucleotides, the CDR3 is TGTGCCAGCAGTTACAGAGCGGGGGGCAACAATGAGCAGTTCTTC.

This clone was seen once. The chain employs TRBV30 and TRBJ2-5; TRBD2 matches at 10 bases. CDR1 is GTSNPN, CDR2 SVGIG, per germline (reference sequence). The CDR3 length is 17 residues. With V trimmed by 5 bases and J by 1 base, 13 bases remained unmatched. CDR3 in DNA: TGTGCCTGGGGGGGGGCGGCTAGCGGGGGTCTCCAAGAGACCCAGTACTTC. Amino acid sequence: CAWGGAASGGLQETQYF.

This clone appeared a few times. This rearrangement joins TRBV9 to TRBJ1-4; D is undetermined. Germline CDR1 SGDLS, CDR2 YYNGEE. Trimming removed 2 bases at V and 7 bases at J, with 12 bases between. CDR3 size: 14 residues. The CDR3: CASSVGPGGEKLFF. The CDR3 nucleotides are TGTGCCAGCAGCGTGGGCCCGGGAGGTGAAAAACTGTTTTTT.